This record looks at one T cell receptor beta chain sequence and its context. This receptor's antigen is unknown. No base quality information exists; no much larger clone differs at one position. The source of the sample is a study of long-term antiretroviral therapy in people with HIV (dated by TCRdb to about 2022). Broadly, across the study: Collection of the earliest samples took place about a decade ahead of the 2015 WHO recommendation for immediate ART, at a time when ART was typically delayed until CD4 counts fell. This retrospective serial study examined whether starting ART and sustained HIV suppression were associated with changes in the composition and diversity of the TRB repertoire in peripheral blood. From 30 adults with confirmed HIV infection, the cohort provided some 200 cryopreserved PBMC samples, gathered serially across a mean of approximately six years (range 1-12). About 35% of the 30 participants with HIV were female. No cross-contamination during QIAcube processing turned up in test extractions that ran a monoclonal T-cell line alongside around 32 polyclonal samples.

Inclusion was restricted to participants for whom at least one PBMC sample before ART initiation and at least two post-ART samples were available. Treatment was received in the United States of America by all participants with HIV. Cryopreserved samples of about 0.95-11 million PBMC were thawed and washed before DNA extraction. At the time of the earliest PBMC sample for each participant with HIV, ages ranged from roughly 23 to 60 years. Each participant contributed PBMC samples from 1-4 timepoints before ART initiation and 2-8 timepoints after ART initiation, with a median of 7 samples. Serial HIV viral load, CD4+ T-cell count, ART history and demographic data were obtained for every participant. Genomic DNA was extracted from unsorted PBMC with a Qiagen kit on a QIAcube, with processing performed in batches of 12 samples. The immunoSEQ hsTCRB v3.0 assay was used at survey level resolution for TRB variable region sequencing. The targeted TRB sequencing depth was roughly 35,000-50,000 T-cell genomes per sample. Pooled TRB libraries were sequenced on an Illumina MiSeq with a v3 150-cycle kit. In the authors' own workflow: Analysis of repertoires was carried out in R inside a reproducible Nextflow workflow spanning QC, data transformation and analysis. LymphoSeq2, an R package for AIRR-Seq data exploration, was used to implement custom analyses. A handful of samples that yielded fewer than 5000 total TRB sequences were excluded, so that fewer than 200 HIV repertoires were analyzed. Among the approximately 190 HIV repertoires that were kept, 59 were collected before ART initiation and roughly 130 were collected after ART initiation. Repertoires were downsampled to 5000 TRB nucleotide sequences, with summary statistics averaged over 100 downsampling iterations. TRB sequences were retained for analysis only if CDR3 regions of at least seven amino acids were present. Two measures captured diversity: a Shannon entropy-derived clonality score and the Gini coefficient. In repertoire networks, the top 5000 CDR3 amino acid sequences were linked whenever an edit distance of one separated two sequences. For TRB CDR3 amino acid sequences, antigen specificity groups and MHC restriction were predicted with GLIPH2. Known CMV, EBV, HIV or tissue antigen associations were flagged by matching CDR3 amino acid sequences against VDJdb and McPAS-TCR. Pre-ART, post-ART and control groups were compared with Wilcoxon signed-rank tests and Holm-Bonferroni correction. TCRdb's version of the immuneACCESS table is confined to in-frame rearrangements and falls short of the full clone set. An unresolved V gene accounts for under half of the shortfall where checked; the remainder is of unknown origin. The V and J calls and the clone size are those of that table, but D and trimming were determined from the DNA. The sample yields 25,000 to 30,000 clones; more than 85% were counted once. The ten largest clones add up to approximately 4.6% of the sample.

Broad study findings and their caveats: Starting ART was linked to a significant rise in TRB diversity, yet even with long-term ART the diversity remained significantly lower than in transplant donor controls. Compared with controls, HIV repertoires had narrower CDR3 length ranges, and the network structure pointed to an antigen-experienced repertoire that shifted only slightly toward naive after ART. Samples dated from the mid-2000s to the late 2010s, and the ART regimens used may be less effective than current ones. No data were available on ART adherence, viral resistance or therapy changes, limiting inferences about post-ART repertoire changes. Expanded TRB clones identified before ART initiation dominated the repertoire at all time points, although this dominance fluctuated and declined in many PLHIV after ART. Because cell numbers in pre-ART samples were limited, unsorted PBMC were profiled instead of sorted CD4+ and CD8+ T cells. Because PBMC availability was limited, only the TCR beta chain was sequenced, with no alpha chain pairing.

V lost 4 bases and J lost 0 bases, and the count of bases not matched to a germline gene is 7. CDR1 SGHRS and CDR2 YFSETQ were looked up in the germline V gene. The CDR3 contains 16 residues, cysteine and phenylalanine counted. Just CDR3 DNA is preserved here, 48 bases in frame from base 1. The sequences come from unsorted PBMCs, collected just over 2.6 years after starting antiretroviral therapy. The sequence derives from a man in his forties with HIV. Recombination connected TRBV5-1 to TRBJ1-3; 7 nucleotides in the junction match TRBD1. The CDR3 protein sequence reads: CASSGGQEASGNTIYF. Read as DNA, the sequence is TGCGCCAGCAGCGGCGGACAGGAGGCCTCTGGAAACACCATATATTTT. Reference TRBV5-1 and TRBJ1-3 proteins supply the regions before and after the CDR3; the full variable domain is: KAGVTQTPRYLIKTRGQQVTLSCSPISGHRSVSWYQQTPGQGLQFLFEYFSETQRNKGNFPGRFSGRQFSNSRSEMNVSTLELGDSALYLCASSGGQEASGNTIYFGEGSWLTVV.